Following are 6 T cell receptor beta chains from one sample sequenced in a study of fetal regulatory T cell absence and autoimmunity. The method was immunoSEQ multiplex PCR; TCRdb's version includes in-frame clones alone and lacks a portion of them. This table has around 100,000 clones, around 72% appearing once. The sample taken for sequencing was pancreas tissue. The receptors originated from a male donor with IPEX syndrome.

This clone was counted only a few times. This sequence joins TRBV6-6 and TRBJ1-5; TRBD1 is a possible D gene (5 bases). From germline, CDR1 is MNHNY and CDR2 SVGAGI (reference sequence). The CDR3 spans 14 residues. V lost 4 bases, J lost 4 bases, and 11 bases lay in between. CDR3 sequence reads: CASSLRGGNQPQHF. As DNA, the CDR3 is TGTGCCAGCAGTTTACGGGGCGGTAATCAGCCCCAGCATTTT.

This clone was recorded once. The chain carries TRBV6-5 and TRBJ1-6; D uncertain. CDR1 MNHEY and CDR2 SVGAGI come from the germline V gene. The CDR3 contains 16 residues. Trimming removed 0 bases at V and 4 bases at J, with 10 bases between. The CDR3 DNA sequence: TGTGCCAGCAGTTACTCGGCAGGTTTATATAATTCACCCCTCCACTTT. Translated: CASSYSAGLYNSPLHF.

This clone was picked up a small number of times. The chain recombines TRBV2 with TRBJ1-2; D call uncertain. V was clipped by 4 bases and J by 4 bases, with 10 bases between them. The CDR3 runs to 13 residues. The germline CDR1 and CDR2 sequences are SNHLY and FYNNEI. CDR3 protein: CASSGGEGYGYTF. The CDR3, as DNA: TGTGCCAGCAGTGGGGGAGAGGGCTATGGCTACACCTTC.

The J gene is TRBJ2-7, the V gene TRBV9, with 8 bases matching TRBD1. The CDR3 extends over 13 amino acids. J was trimmed by 3 bases and V by 4 bases; bases with no gene match: 3. Germline loops: CDR1 SGDLS, CDR2 YYNGEE. CDR3 protein: CASSRGTGYEQYF. CDR3 sequence (DNA): TGTGCCAGCAGCCGAGGGACAGGCTACGAGCAGTACTTC.

This chain connects TRBV7-9 to TRBJ1-3; D is ambiguous. The CDR3 extends over 15 amino acids. CDR1 is SEHNR, CDR2 FQNEAQ, per germline (reference sequence). Trimming removed 3 bases at V and 0 bases at J, with 9 bases between. CDR3 bases: TGTGCCAGCAGCTTGGGAGAATTCTCTGGAAACACCATATATTTT. Its translation: CASSLGEFSGNTIYF.

The DNA for the CDR3 is TGCGCCAGCAGCCAAGGAATTAGGTCCTACGAGCAGTACTTC. It translates to CASSQGIRSYEQYF. V and J are TRBV4-1 and TRBJ2-7, with D unresolved. The CDR3 totals 14 residues. Trimming stripped 1 base from V and 1 base from J, with 8 bases between. Germline V gene lookup returns CDR1 MGHRA and CDR2 YSYEKL.